This TCR beta chain was captured in a study of cytomegalovirus exposure and HLA in healthy donors. Notes on the study in general: Earlier analysis found most TCR beta V segments productive about 90% or about 30% of the time.

Germline V lookup: CDR1 SGHAT, CDR2 FQNNGV. The CDR3 length is 18 residues. V gave up 4 bases and J gave up 7 bases, with 29 bases separating them. The PCR ran on 60 Vbeta and 13 Jbeta primers. The table came from immunoSEQ multiplex PCR; TCRdb's copy has only in-frame clones and leaves some out. The repertoire holds approximately 160,000 clones, around 76% seen once, with more than 0.8% in the top ten. This clone showed up just a few times. Its antigen remains unidentified. The chain has TRBV11-2 and TRBJ2-7; TRBD2 is a possible D gene (6 bases). What was sequenced was PBMCs. This TCR came from a woman aged 40-49 years in good health and CMV-seronegative. The DNA for the CDR3 is TGTGCCAGCAGCTCAACCCTCCCGATTGGGGGGAGACTTTCGGAGCAGTACTTC. It encodes CASSSTLPIGGRLSEQYF. The whole variable domain, filled in from reference TRBV11-2 and TRBJ2-7, reads EAGVAQSPRYKIIEKRQSVAFWCNPISGHATLYWYQQILGQGPKLLIQFQNNGVVDDSQLPKDRFSAERLKGVDSTLKIQPAKLEDSAVYLCASSSTLPIGGRLSEQYFGPGTRLTVT.